This T cell receptor (beta chain) stems from a study of blood T cell repertoires in COVID-19. On the study more broadly: Sites in the United States, Italy and Spain provided acute and convalescent COVID-19 samples. PBMCs, B-cell-depleted T cells, or T cells were the source of the cDNA or gDNA that made up the material.

Trimming cost V 6 bases and J 8 bases; bases outside gene matches: 6. This CDR3 contains 13 residues. The authors' processing: Amplified reference gene primers provided the basis for estimating nucleated cell counts. Here immunoSEQ multiplex PCR was the method, and the copy in TCRdb shows in-frame clones only, minus some. The V and J calls and clone size are taken from that table; D and trimming were inferred from the DNA. The data contain approximately 290,000 clones, about 86% of them singletons. The Seattle site enrolled patients during active infection and followed them longitudinally. This sequence originates from a person aged 70 to 80 with COVID-19, enrolled during active disease. The chain carries TRBV12-3 or TRBV12-4 and TRBJ1-4, with TRBD1 matching 7 bases. The material sequenced was peripheral blood. CDR3 sequence: CASRGTVKEKLFF. CDR3 sequence (DNA): TGTGCCAGCAGGGGGACAGTAAAAGAAAAACTGTTTTTT.